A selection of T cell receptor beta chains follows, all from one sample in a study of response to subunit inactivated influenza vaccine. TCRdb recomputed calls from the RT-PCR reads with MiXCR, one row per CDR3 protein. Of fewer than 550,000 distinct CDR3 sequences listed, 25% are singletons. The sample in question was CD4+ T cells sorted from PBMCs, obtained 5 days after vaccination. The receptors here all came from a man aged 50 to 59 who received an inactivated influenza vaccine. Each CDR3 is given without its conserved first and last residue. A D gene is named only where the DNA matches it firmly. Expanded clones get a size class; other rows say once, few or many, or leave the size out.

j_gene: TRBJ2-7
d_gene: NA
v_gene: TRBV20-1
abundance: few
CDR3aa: SAEGRGTAYEQY

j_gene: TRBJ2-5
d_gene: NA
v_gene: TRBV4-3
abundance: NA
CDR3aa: ASSQDLKGGTETQY

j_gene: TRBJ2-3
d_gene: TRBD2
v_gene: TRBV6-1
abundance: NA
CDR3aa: ASSESPLAAGDTQY

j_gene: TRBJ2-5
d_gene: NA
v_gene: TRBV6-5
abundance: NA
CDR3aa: ASRNRGETQY

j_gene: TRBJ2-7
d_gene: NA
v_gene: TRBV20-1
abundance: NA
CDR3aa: SADKPGVDWEQY

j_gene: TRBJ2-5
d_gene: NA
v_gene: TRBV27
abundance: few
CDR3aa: ASSLGLAVETQY

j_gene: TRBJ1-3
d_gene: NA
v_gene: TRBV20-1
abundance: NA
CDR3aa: SARDSFPGNTIY

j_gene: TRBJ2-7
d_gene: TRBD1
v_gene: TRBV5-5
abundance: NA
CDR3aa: ASSGQTGAIRYQY

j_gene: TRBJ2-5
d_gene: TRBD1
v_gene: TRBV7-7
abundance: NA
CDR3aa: ASSPLGRGQGAWETQY

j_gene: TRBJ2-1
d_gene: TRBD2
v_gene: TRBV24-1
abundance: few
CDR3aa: ATSAPGTSGANEQF

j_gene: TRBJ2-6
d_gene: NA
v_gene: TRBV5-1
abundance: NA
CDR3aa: ASSLVGRGSGANVLT

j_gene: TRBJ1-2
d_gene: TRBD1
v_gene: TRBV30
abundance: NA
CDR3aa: AWSGQGAVYGYT

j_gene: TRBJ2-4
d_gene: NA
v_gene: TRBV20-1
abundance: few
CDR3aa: SAYKRQAKNIQY

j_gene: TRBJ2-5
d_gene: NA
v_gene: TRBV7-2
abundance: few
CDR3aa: ASSLAGRLQETQY

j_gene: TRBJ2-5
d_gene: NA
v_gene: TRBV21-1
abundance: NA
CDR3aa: ASSRGQQRGETQY

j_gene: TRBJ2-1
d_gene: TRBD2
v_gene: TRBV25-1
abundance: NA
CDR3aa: ASRGAGESYNEQF

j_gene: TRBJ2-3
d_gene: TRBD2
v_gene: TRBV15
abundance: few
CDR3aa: ATSTRLAGEDTQY

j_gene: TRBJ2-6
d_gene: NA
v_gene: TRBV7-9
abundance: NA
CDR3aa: ASSLNSLGPGANVLT

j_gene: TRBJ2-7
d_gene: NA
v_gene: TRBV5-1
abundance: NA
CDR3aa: ASYRRGAVYEQY

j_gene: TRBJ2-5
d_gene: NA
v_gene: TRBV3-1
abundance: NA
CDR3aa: ASPFVGPYQETQY

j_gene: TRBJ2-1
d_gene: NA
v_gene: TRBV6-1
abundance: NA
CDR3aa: ASSRLDSLAHNEQF

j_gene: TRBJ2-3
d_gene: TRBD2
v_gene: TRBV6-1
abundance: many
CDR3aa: ASSRGLAGVADTQY

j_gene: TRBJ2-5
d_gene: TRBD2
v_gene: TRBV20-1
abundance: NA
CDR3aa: SATPTSGNAAETQY

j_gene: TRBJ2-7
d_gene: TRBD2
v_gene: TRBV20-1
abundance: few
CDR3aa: SALRSGSYEQY

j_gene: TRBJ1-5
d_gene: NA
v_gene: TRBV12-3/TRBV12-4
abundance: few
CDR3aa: ASSFVGQGPQH

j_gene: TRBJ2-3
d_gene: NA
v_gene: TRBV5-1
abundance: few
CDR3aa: ASSLASSGDTQY

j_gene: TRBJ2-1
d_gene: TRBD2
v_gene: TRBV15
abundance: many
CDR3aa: ATSREGRDNEQF

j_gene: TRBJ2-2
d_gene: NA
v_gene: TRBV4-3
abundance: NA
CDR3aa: ASSRLQGAGELF

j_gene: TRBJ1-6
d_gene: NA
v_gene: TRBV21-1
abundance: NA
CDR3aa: ASSKGLEDSPLH

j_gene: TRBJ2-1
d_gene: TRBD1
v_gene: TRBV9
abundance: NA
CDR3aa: ASSPRGQEINEQF